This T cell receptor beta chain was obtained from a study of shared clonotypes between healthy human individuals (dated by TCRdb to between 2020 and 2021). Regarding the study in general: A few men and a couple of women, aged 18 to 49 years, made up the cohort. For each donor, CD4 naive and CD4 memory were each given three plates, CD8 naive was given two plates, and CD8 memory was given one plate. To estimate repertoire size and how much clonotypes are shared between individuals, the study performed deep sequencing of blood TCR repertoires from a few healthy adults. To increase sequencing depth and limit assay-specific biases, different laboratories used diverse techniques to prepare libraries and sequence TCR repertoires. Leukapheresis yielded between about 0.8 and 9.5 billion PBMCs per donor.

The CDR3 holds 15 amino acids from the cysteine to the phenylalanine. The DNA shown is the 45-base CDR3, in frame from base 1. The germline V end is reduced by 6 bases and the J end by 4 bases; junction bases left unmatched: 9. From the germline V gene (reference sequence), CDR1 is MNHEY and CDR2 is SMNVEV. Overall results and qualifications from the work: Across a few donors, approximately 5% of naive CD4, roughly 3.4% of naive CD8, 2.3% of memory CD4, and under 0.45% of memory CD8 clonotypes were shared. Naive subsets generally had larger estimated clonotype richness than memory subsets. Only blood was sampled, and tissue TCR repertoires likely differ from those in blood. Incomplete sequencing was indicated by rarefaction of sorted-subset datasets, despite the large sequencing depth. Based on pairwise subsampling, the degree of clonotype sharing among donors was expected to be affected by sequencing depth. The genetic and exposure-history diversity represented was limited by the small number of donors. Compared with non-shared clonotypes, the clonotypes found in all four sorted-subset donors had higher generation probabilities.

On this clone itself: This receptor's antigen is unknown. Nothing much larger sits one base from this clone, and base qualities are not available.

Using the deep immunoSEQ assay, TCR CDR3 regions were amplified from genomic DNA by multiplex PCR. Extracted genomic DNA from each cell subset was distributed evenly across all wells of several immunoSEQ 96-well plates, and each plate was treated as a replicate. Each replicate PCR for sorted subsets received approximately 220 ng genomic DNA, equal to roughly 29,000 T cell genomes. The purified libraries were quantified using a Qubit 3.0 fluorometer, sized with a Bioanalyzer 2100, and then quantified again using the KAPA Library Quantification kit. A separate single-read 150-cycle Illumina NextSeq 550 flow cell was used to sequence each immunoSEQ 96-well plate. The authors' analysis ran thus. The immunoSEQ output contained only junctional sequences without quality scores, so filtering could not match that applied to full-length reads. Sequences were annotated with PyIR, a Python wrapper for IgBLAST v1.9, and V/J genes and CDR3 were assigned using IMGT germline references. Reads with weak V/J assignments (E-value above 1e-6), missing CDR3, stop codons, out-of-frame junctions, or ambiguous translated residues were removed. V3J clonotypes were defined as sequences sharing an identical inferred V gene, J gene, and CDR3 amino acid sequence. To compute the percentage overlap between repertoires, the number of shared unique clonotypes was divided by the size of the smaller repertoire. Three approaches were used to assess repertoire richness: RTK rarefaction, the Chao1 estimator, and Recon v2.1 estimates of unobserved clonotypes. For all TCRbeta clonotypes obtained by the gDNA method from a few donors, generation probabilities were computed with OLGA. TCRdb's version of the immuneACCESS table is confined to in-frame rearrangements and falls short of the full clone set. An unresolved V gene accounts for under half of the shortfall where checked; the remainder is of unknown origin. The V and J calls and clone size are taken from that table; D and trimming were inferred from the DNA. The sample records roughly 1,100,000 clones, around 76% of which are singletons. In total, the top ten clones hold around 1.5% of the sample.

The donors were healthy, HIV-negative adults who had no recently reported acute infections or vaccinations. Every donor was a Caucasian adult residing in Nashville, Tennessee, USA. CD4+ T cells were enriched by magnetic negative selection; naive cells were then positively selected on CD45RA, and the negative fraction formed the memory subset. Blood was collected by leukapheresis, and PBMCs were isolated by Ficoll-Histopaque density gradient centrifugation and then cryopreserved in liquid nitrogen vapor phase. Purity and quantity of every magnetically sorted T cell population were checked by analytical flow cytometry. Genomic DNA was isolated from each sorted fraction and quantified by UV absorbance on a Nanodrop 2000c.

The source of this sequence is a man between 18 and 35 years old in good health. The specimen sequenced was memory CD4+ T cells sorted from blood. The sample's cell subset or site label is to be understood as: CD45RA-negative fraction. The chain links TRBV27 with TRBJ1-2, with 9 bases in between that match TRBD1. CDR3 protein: CASSYLYRGPYGYTF. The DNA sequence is TGTGCCAGCAGCTACTTATACAGGGGGCCCTATGGCTACACCTTC.